The 9 T cell receptor beta chains listed next were all sequenced from one sample in a study of beta chain features in type 1 diabetes. Expressed TCRB transcripts got sequenced, as all isolated RNA was reverse transcribed. The table came from immunoSEQ multiplex PCR; TCRdb's copy has only in-frame clones and leaves some out. The table lists approximately 280,000 clones, approximately 15% of them singletons. Antigens for these TCRs are unknown. Findings and limits, study-wide: TCRB CDR3s from Type 1 diabetes patients were moderately but significantly shorter in all four CD4+ subsets.

Sequences were obtained from naive CD4+ T cells from blood. These receptors were obtained from a man younger than 30 with type 1 diabetes.

The sample holds a few counts of this clone. This chain uses TRBV19 with TRBJ2-2; 8 nucleotides match TRBD1. Germline V gene lookup returns CDR1 LNHDA and CDR2 SQIVND (reference sequence). V dropped 5 bases and J dropped 6; count of bases not matched to a gene: 5. The CDR3 consists of 14 residues. In nucleotides, the CDR3 is TGTGCCAGTAGTGTCACAGGGGGATCCGGGGAGCTGTTTTTT. Its protein product is CASSVTGGSGELFF.

Only a few counts were recorded for this clone. This chain links TRBV29-1 with TRBJ1-2; D uncertain. Looked up from germline, CDR1 is SQVTM and CDR2 is ANQGSEA. V lost 6 bases and J lost 4, with 12 bases in between. This CDR3 spans 12 amino acids. The CDR3 spells CSVVTFSYGYTF. The DNA of the CDR3 is TGCAGCGTAGTGACATTTAGCTATGGCTACACCTTC.

This clone came up a few times. The chain is built from TRBV29-1 and TRBJ1-2, with D perhaps matching TRBD1 (5 bases). From germline, CDR1 is SQVTM and CDR2 ANQGSEA. Trimming took off 7 bases at V and 2 bases at J, with 20 bases between the two ends. The length of the CDR3 is 15 residues. In DNA form, the CDR3 reads TGCAGCGCCGGTGGCGTGGCGGGACGGAACTATGGCTACACCTTC. It is translated as CSAGGVAGRNYGYTF. The entire variable domain, with the rest obtained from reference TRBV29-1 and TRBJ1-2, is as follows: SAVISQKPSRDICQRGTSLTIQCQVDSQVTMMFWYRQQPGQSLTLIATANQGSEATYESGFVIDKFPISRPNLTFSTLTVSNMSPEDSSIYLCSAGGVAGRNYGYTFGSGTRLTVV.

This clone appeared a few times. The gene calls are TRBV2 and TRBJ2-3, with a weak D call TRBD2 (6 bases). CDR3 length: 15 amino acids. V dropped 2 bases and J dropped 5 bases, with 14 bases sitting between them. The germline V gene has CDR1 SNHLY and CDR2 FYNNEI. The CDR3 nucleotides read TGTGCCAGCAGTGAAAGCGGCGGGAACGTAGATACGCAGTATTTT. Translating it yields CASSESGGNVDTQYF.

The rearrangement links TRBV28 to TRBJ2-3; 10 bases match TRBD2. J lost 4 bases, V lost 5 bases, and 9 bases had no gene match. Germline CDR1 MDHEN, CDR2 SYDVKM. The CDR3 spans 16 residues. The CDR3 here is CASSPASGRIADTQYF. The CDR3 DNA reads as TGTGCCAGCAGTCCAGCTAGCGGGAGAATAGCAGATACGCAGTATTTT. The full variable domain, its missing parts supplied by reference TRBV28 and TRBJ2-3, is DVKVTQSSRYLVKRTGEKVFLECVQDMDHENMFWYRQDPGLGLRLIYFSYDVKMKEKGDIPEGYSVSREKKERFSLILESASTNQTSMYLCASSPASGRIADTQYFGPGTRLTVL.

The chain has TRBV4-3 and TRBJ1-1; 7 bases line up with TRBD1. J gave up 9 bases and V 4 bases, and 5 bases lay outside the gene matches. The CDR3 runs 12 residues. Germline CDR1 and CDR2: LGHNA and YSLEER. The CDR3 sequence is CASSPPQGQAFF. The CDR3 DNA reads as TGCGCCAGCAGCCCCCCACAGGGGCAAGCTTTCTTT.

V usage is TRBV29-1 and J usage is TRBJ2-1; unclear D gene. V lost 4 bases and J lost 0, with 10 bases in between. In germline, CDR1 is SQVTM, CDR2 ANQGSEA. There are 14 residues in the CDR3. The CDR3 DNA sequence: TGCAGCGTTGGCTCGGCGGCCTCCTACAATGAGCAGTTCTTC. Translation gives CSVGSAASYNEQFF.

This clone was seen a handful of times. This chain joins TRBV4-1 and TRBJ2-1; D call uncertain. V lost 3 bases, J lost 8 bases, and 14 bases lay in between. The CDR3 length is 14 residues. Germline loops: CDR1 MGHRA, CDR2 YSYEKL. As DNA, the CDR3 is TGCGCCAGCAGCCATGGGCCCAAGGCCCATGAGCAGTTCTTC. Amino acids: CASSHGPKAHEQFF.

The chain's CDR3 is CASRRQTERAFF. In nucleotides, the CDR3 is TGTGCCAGCCGTCGACAGACCGAACGGGCTTTCTTT. This sequence joins TRBV28 and TRBJ1-1; weak D call: TRBD1 (5 bases). The germline gives CDR1 MDHEN, CDR2 SYDVKM. The germline V and J ends were trimmed by 8 bases and 11 bases, with 18 bases remaining between them. CDR3 length: 12 amino acids. The full variable domain, completed using reference TRBV28 and TRBJ1-1, is DVKVTQSSRYLVKRTGEKVFLECVQDMDHENMFWYRQDPGLGLRLIYFSYDVKMKEKGDIPEGYSVSREKKERFSLILESASTNQTSMYLCASRRQTERAFFGQGTRLTVV.